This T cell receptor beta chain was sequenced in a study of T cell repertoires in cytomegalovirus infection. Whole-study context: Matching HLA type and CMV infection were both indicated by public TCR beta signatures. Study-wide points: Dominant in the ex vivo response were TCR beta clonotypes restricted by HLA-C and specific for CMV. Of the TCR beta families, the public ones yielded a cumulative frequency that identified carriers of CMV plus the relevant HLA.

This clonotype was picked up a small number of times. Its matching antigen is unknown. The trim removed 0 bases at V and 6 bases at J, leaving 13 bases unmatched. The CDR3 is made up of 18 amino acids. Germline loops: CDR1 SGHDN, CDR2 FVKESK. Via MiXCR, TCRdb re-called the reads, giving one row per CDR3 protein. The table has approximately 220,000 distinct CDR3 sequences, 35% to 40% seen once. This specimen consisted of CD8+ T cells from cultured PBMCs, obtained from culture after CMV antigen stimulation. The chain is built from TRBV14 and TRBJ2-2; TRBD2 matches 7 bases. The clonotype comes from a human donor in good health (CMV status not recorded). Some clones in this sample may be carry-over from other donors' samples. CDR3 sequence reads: CASSQDPGGPLFPGELFF. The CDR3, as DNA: TGTGCCAGCAGCCAAGATCCGGGAGGCCCGCTTTTCCCCGGGGAGCTGTTTTTT. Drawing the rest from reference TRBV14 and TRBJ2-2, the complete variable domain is EAGVTQFPSHSVIEKGQTVTLRCDPISGHDNLYWYRRVMGKEIKFLLHFVKESKQDESGMPNNRFLAERTGGTYSTLKVQPAELEDSGVYFCASSQDPGGPLFPGELFFGEGSRLTVL.